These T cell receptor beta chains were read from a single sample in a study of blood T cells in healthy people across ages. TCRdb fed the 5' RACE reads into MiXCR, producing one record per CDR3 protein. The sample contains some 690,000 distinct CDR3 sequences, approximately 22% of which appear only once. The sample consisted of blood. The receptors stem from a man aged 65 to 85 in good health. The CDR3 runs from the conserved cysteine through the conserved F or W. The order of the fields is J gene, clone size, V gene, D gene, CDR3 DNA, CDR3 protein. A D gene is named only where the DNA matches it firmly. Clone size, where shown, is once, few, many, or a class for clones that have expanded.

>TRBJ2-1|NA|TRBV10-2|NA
TGCGCCAGCAGCGTGAGGGGGAGTAGCCAGTACAATGAGCAGTTCTTC
CASSVRGSSQYNEQFF
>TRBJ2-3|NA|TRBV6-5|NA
TGTGCCAGCAGTTACGCAAAGAGGGCTCTTTCGGGTACGCAGTATTTT
CASSYAKRALSGTQYF
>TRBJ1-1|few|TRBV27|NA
TGTGCCAGCATGGTCGGGATGGGGTTCGGCACTGAAGCTTTCTTT
CASMVGMGFGTEAFF
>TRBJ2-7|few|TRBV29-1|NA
TGCAGCGCCCTCGGACAGTTTGGAAACGAGCAGTACTTC
CSALGQFGNEQYF
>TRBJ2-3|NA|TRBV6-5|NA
TGTGCCAGCAGCAATTGGGGGGAGCCCAAGAGCACAGATACGCAGTATTTT
CASSNWGEPKSTDTQYF
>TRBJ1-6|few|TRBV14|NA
TGTGCCAGCAGCCGCAACACGGGGGCAAATTCACCCCTCCACTTT
CASSRNTGANSPLHF
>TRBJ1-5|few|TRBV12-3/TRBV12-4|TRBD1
TGTGCCAGCAGTAACGGACAGGCAGGGCAGCCCCAGCATTTT
CASSNGQAGQPQHF
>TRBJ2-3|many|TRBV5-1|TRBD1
TGTGCCAGCAGCTTGGGACAGAACACAGATACGCAGTATTTT
CASSLGQNTDTQYF
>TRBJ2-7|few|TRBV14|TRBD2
TGTGCCAGCAGCTTGTTAACTAGCGGGAGCGGCTACGAGCAGTACTTC
CASSLLTSGSGYEQYF
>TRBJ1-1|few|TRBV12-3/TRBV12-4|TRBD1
TGTGCCAGCACTCCAGGGGGCGGGATGAACACTGAAGCTTTCTTT
CASTPGGGMNTEAFF
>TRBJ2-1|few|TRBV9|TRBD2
TGTGCCAGCAGCGTAGCGGGGGGGCCGTATGAGCAGTTCTTC
CASSVAGGPYEQFF
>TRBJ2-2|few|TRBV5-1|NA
TGCGCCAGCAGCCTCCCTAGCAAACCCGGGGAGCTGTTTTTT
CASSLPSKPGELFF
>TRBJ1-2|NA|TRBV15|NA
TGTGCCACCAGGGACAGTGGGTGGTATGGCTACACCTTC
CATRDSGWYGYTF
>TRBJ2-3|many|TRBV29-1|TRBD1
TGCAGCCCTACCCGGACAGGGGTGACAGATACGCAGTATTTT
CSPTRTGVTDTQYF
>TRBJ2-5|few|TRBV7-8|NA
TGTGCCAGCAGCTTAGGGTCTCGGATTCGGGAGACCCAGTACTTC
CASSLGSRIRETQYF
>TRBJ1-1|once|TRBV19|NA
TGTGCCAGTACCCCGTTTCGTGACCGGGGGGCTGAAGCTTTCTTT
CASTPFRDRGAEAFF
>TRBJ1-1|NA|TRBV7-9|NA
TGTGCCGATCCTAGGGAGAACACTGAAGCTTTCTTT
CADPRENTEAFF
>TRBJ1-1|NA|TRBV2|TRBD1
TGTGCCAGCAGTGACCCGGGACAGGGAAACACTGAAGCTTTCTTT
CASSDPGQGNTEAFF
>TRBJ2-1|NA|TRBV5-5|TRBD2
TGTGCCAGCAGCAAGGAGCGGGGGGGCTCGTATGAGCAGTTGTTC
CASSKERGGSYEQLF
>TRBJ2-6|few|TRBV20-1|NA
TGCAGTGTCCCATCTCGGGCCAACGTCCTGACTTTC
CSVPSRANVLTF
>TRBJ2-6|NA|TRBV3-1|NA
TGTGCCAGCAGCCGCATCTCTGGGGCCAACGTCCTGACTTTC
CASSRISGANVLTF
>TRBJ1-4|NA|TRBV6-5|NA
TGTGCCAGCTCCAAACAGGTGGACAATAATGAAAAACTGTTTTTT
CASSKQVDNNEKLFF
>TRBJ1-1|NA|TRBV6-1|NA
TGTGCCAGCAGTATACAGGCCTACACTGAAGCTTTCTTT
CASSIQAYTEAFF
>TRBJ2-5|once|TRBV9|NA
TGTGCCAGCAGCGACGGGTCTCCAAACAATGAGCGGTTCTTC
CASSDGSPNNERFF
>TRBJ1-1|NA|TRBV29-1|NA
TGCAGCGAGGGAACTCGAATGACTTTCTTT
CSEGTRMTFF
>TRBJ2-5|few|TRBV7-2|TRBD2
TGTGCCAGCAACCCCAGGATTGCGGGAGGAGGAGAGACCCAGTACTTC
CASNPRIAGGGETQYF
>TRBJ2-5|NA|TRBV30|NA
TGTGCCTGGATGGGTAGACGGGTTGAGACCCAGTACTTC
CAWMGRRVETQYF
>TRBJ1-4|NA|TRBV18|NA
TGTGCCAGCTCAAGACAGATTAATGAAAAACTGTTTTTT
CASSRQINEKLFF
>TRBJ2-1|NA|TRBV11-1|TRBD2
TGTGCCAGCACCATACGAACCGGGGTGGAACTAGCGGGAGCCTTTGGGTACAATGAGCAGTTCTTC
CASTIRTGVELAGAFGYNEQFF
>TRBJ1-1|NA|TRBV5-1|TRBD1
TGCGCCAGCAGCCCCCGGACCGGGACAGCTGAAGCTTTCTTT
CASSPRTGTAEAFF
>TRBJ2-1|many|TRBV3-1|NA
TGTGCCAGCAGCCAGGTGGGTGAGCAGTTCTTC
CASSQVGEQFF
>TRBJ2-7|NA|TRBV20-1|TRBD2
TGCAGTGCTAGAGGGACTAGCGGTGTATACGAGCAGTACTTC
CSARGTSGVYEQYF
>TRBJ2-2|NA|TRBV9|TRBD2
TGTGCCAGCGGAACGGGGGGGAGAACCGGGGAGCTGTTTTTT
CASGTGGRTGELFF
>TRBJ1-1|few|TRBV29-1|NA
TGCAGCGTTGGGGGGGTTGGGGGGAACACTGAAGCTTTCTTT
CSVGGVGGNTEAFF
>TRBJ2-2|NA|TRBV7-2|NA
TGTGCCAGCAGACGGACAGTCGTCACCGGGGAGCTGTTTTTT
CASRRTVVTGELFF
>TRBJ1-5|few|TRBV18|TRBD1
TGTGCCAGCTCACCACCGGAAAGGGGGCGCGGGTATCAGCCCCAGCATTTT
CASSPPERGRGYQPQHF
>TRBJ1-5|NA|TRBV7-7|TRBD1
TGTGCCAGCAGCTTAAGGGGGGACAGGGGGTCTATTCAGCCCCAGCATTTT
CASSLRGDRGSIQPQHF
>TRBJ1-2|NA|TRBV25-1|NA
TGTGCCAGCAGTGAATTATTGGGGATTACTGGCTACACCTTC
CASSELLGITGYTF
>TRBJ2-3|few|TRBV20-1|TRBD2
TGCAGTGCTTCCCGACTAGCGGGGGGCACAGATACGCAGTATTTT
CSASRLAGGTDTQYF
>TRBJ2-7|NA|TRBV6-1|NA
TGTGCCAGCAGTGAAGACAGGTTTTTCTACGAGCAGTACTTC
CASSEDRFFYEQYF
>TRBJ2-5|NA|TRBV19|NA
TGTGCCAGTAGTATGGCTCGCGGCTCCGGGACCCAGTACTTC
CASSMARGSGTQYF
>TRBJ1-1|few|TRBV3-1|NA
TGTGCCAGCAGCCATACGGACAGCGGGGTAGCTTTCTTT
CASSHTDSGVAFF
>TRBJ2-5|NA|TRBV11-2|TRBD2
TGTGCCAGCAGCTTAGTTGGGGTAGCGGGTTTGGGAGAGACCCAGTACTTC
CASSLVGVAGLGETQYF
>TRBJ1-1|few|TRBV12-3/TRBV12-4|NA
TGTGCCAGCAGTTTTGGGGGAGGGATGGTGAACACTGAAGCTTTCTTT
CASSFGGGMVNTEAFF
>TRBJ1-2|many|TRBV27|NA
TGTGCCAGCAGTCCCAACGTCCTAGGCTATGGCTACACCTTC
CASSPNVLGYGYTF
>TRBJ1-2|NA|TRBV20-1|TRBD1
TGCAGTGCTAGAGGTTACAGGGGCTTTTCACCGGCAGATGGCTACACCTTC
CSARGYRGFSPADGYTF
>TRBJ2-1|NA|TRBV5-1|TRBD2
TGCGCCAGCAGCTTGCCTAGCGGGAACAATGAGCAGTTCTTC
CASSLPSGNNEQFF
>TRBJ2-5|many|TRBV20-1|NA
TGCAGTGCTGGGACTTTGGGCCAAGAGACCCAGTACTTC
CSAGTLGQETQYF
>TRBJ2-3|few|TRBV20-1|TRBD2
TGCAGTGCCATAATAACCGGGACTAGCGTCACAGATACGCAGTATTTT
CSAIITGTSVTDTQYF
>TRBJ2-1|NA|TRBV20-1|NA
TGCAGTGCTACTCGGCTGGGATCCTACAATGAGCAGTTCTTC
CSATRLGSYNEQFF
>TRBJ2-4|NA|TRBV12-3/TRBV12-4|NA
TGTGCCAGCGGACTCCCGTCCAAAAACATTCAGTACTTC
CASGLPSKNIQYF
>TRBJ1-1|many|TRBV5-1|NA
TGCGCCAGCAGCTTGGACAGGGTCACTGAAGCTTTCTTT
CASSLDRVTEAFF